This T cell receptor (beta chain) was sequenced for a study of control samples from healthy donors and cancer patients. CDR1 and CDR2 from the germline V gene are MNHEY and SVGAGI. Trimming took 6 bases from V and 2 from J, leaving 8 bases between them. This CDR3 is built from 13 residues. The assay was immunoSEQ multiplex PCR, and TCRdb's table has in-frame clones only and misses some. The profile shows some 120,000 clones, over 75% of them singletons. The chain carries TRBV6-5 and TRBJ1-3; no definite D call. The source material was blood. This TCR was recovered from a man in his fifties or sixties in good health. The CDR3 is CASRVLAGNTIYF. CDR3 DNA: TGTGCCAGCAGGGTCTTGGCTGGAAACACCATATATTTT.